These T cell receptor beta chains were read from a single sample in a study of post-analysis software for immune sequencing data. MiXCR, run by TCRdb on the PCR reads, gives a single entry per CDR3 protein. The table lists about 460,000 distinct CDR3 sequences, under 55% of them singletons. Sequenced: blood. These receptors all stem from a girl under 18 with multiple sclerosis. Both conserved end residues are part of each CDR3. A D gene is named only where the DNA matches it firmly. Size is omitted from some rows. Given values are once, few, many or a class for expanded clones.

J: TRBJ2-6; size: NA; V: TRBV12-3/TRBV12-4; D: TRBD2; DNA: TGTGCCAGCAGTTTACTAGCGGGAGTCGGGGCCAACGTCCTGACTTTC; CDR3: CASSLLAGVGANVLTF
J: TRBJ2-6; size: NA; V: TRBV6-1; D: TRBD1; DNA: TGTGCCAGCAGTGATGTCATCTGGACAGGGACCTCCGGGGCCAACGTCCTGACTTTC; CDR3: CASSDVIWTGTSGANVLTF
J: TRBJ2-1; size: NA; V: TRBV27; D: TRBD2; DNA: TGTGCCAGCAGTGGGGGGACTAGCGGGAGCAATGAGCAGTTCTTC; CDR3: CASSGGTSGSNEQFF
J: TRBJ1-6; size: NA; V: TRBV20-1; D: NA; DNA: TGCAGTGCGGGCCAGGGAAATAATTCACCCCTCCACTTT; CDR3: CSAGQGNNSPLHF
J: TRBJ2-1; size: NA; V: TRBV29-1; D: NA; DNA: TGCAGCGTACTCCGACAGACCCATTACAATGAGCAGTTCTTC; CDR3: CSVLRQTHYNEQFF
J: TRBJ1-2; size: NA; V: TRBV25-1; D: NA; DNA: TGTGCCAGCAGTGAATCGGGATACTATGGCTACACCTTC; CDR3: CASSESGYYGYTF
J: TRBJ2-7; size: NA; V: TRBV10-3; D: NA; DNA: TGTGCCATCAGTGAGTCGGGAGCTCGGGTCGAGCAGTACTTC; CDR3: CAISESGARVEQYF
J: TRBJ1-6; size: NA; V: TRBV24-1; D: NA; DNA: TGTGCCACCAGTGAATCCGGACTTCCGAGCTATTCACCCCTCCACTTT; CDR3: CATSESGLPSYSPLHF
J: TRBJ2-1; size: NA; V: TRBV6-5; D: TRBD1; DNA: TGTGCCAGCAGCAGACGACAGGGGTATGAGCAGTTCTTC; CDR3: CASSRRQGYEQFF
J: TRBJ2-1; size: few; V: TRBV20-1; D: TRBD2; DNA: TGCAGTGCTAGGCCCCCTAGCGGACTCTCCTACAATGAGCAGTTCTTC; CDR3: CSARPPSGLSYNEQFF
J: TRBJ1-5; size: few; V: TRBV10-1; D: NA; DNA: TGCGCCAGCAGCGACAGCGGCGGTCAGCCCCAGCATTTT; CDR3: CASSDSGGQPQHF
J: TRBJ2-7; size: NA; V: TRBV3-1; D: NA; DNA: TGTGCCAGCAGGGACACCAGGGGACGCTACGAGCAGTACTTC; CDR3: CASRDTRGRYEQYF
J: TRBJ2-2; size: NA; V: TRBV2; D: NA; DNA: TGTGCCAGCAGTGTTCGTGGGACCGGGGAGCTGTTTTTT; CDR3: CASSVRGTGELFF
J: TRBJ2-3; size: NA; V: TRBV5-1; D: TRBD1; DNA: TGCGCCAGCAGCTCCTGGGACAGGGACACAGATACGCAGTATTTT; CDR3: CASSSWDRDTDTQYF
J: TRBJ2-5; size: few; V: TRBV20-1; D: TRBD1; DNA: TGCAGTGCCAAAAAGACAGGGGCTTTGGATGAGCAGTACTTC; CDR3: CSAKKTGALDEQYF
J: TRBJ1-2; size: NA; V: TRBV20-1; D: TRBD1; DNA: TGCAGTGCTAGTGGGACAGGGGACCATGGCTACACCTTC; CDR3: CSASGTGDHGYTF
J: TRBJ2-1; size: NA; V: TRBV6-4; D: TRBD2; DNA: TGTGCCAGCAGTGACTCGACCAGCGGGAGCTACAATGAGCAGTTCTTC; CDR3: CASSDSTSGSYNEQFF
J: TRBJ1-1; size: NA; V: TRBV9; D: TRBD1; DNA: TGTGCCAGCAGCGCGACAGGGATGGAAGCTTTCTTT; CDR3: CASSATGMEAFF
J: TRBJ2-5; size: NA; V: TRBV7-7; D: NA; DNA: TGTGCTAGCAGCTGGGGGACCGACAATGAGCAGTACTTC; CDR3: CASSWGTDNEQYF
J: TRBJ1-4; size: once; V: TRBV20-1; D: NA; DNA: TGCAGTGCTAGAGTCCAGGGATCTGGTGAAAAACTGTTTTTT; CDR3: CSARVQGSGEKLFF
J: TRBJ2-3; size: NA; V: TRBV24-1; D: NA; DNA: TGTGCCACCAGTGATTTGTCAGGGCCGTTCACAGATACGCAGTATTTT; CDR3: CATSDLSGPFTDTQYF
J: TRBJ2-1; size: NA; V: TRBV14; D: TRBD2; DNA: TGTGCCAGCAGACGACGGACTAGCGGGAGAAATGAGCAGTTCTTC; CDR3: CASRRRTSGRNEQFF
J: TRBJ2-1; size: few; V: TRBV20-1; D: TRBD1; DNA: TGCAGTGCGATACAGGGGTACAATGAGCAGTTCTTC; CDR3: CSAIQGYNEQFF
J: TRBJ2-3; size: NA; V: TRBV20-1; D: TRBD2; DNA: TGCAGTGCTAGGTCTAGCGGGAGAGTAGATGCGCAGTATTTT; CDR3: CSARSSGRVDAQYF
J: TRBJ2-7; size: NA; V: TRBV5-1; D: TRBD2; DNA: TGCGCCAGCAGCTTGGTCGCGGGAGGGCTTGAGCAGTACTTC; CDR3: CASSLVAGGLEQYF
J: TRBJ1-4; size: few; V: TRBV12-3/TRBV12-4; D: TRBD1; DNA: TGTGCCAGCAGTCAGGACAGGCAAACTAATGAAAAACTGTTTTTT; CDR3: CASSQDRQTNEKLFF
J: TRBJ2-1; size: few; V: TRBV7-2; D: TRBD2; DNA: TGTGCCAGTGGACCGGGACTAGCGACCAATGAGCAGTTCTTC; CDR3: CASGPGLATNEQFF
J: TRBJ1-5; size: NA; V: TRBV6-1; D: NA; DNA: TGTGCCTGCGGAGGACGGGCCGCGAATCAGCCCCAGCATTTT; CDR3: CACGGRAANQPQHF
J: TRBJ2-5; size: NA; V: TRBV4-3; D: NA; DNA: TGCGCCAGCAGCCAAGATCTAGTAGGGACAGAGACCCAGTACTTC; CDR3: CASSQDLVGTETQYF
J: TRBJ1-1; size: once; V: TRBV12-3/TRBV12-4; D: TRBD1; DNA: TGTGCCAGCAGTCGCTCTCGGACAGGGTGGACTGAAGCTTTCTTT; CDR3: CASSRSRTGWTEAFF
J: TRBJ2-7; size: few; V: TRBV5-1; D: TRBD2; DNA: TGCGCCAGCAGCTTGTTTCTAGCGGGCCTCTACGAGCAGTACTTC; CDR3: CASSLFLAGLYEQYF
J: TRBJ2-3; size: NA; V: TRBV20-1; D: TRBD2; DNA: TGCAGTGCTTCCAAGACTAGCGGGGGAATCACAGATACGCAGTATTTT; CDR3: CSASKTSGGITDTQYF
J: TRBJ2-7; size: NA; V: TRBV15; D: NA; DNA: TGTGCCACCAGCAGAGATAGGGTTTCCAATGAGCAGTACTTC; CDR3: CATSRDRVSNEQYF
J: TRBJ2-3; size: NA; V: TRBV6-6; D: TRBD1; DNA: TGTGCCAGCAGTTACCGGGACAGTGATGCGGATACGCAGTATTTT; CDR3: CASSYRDSDADTQYF
J: TRBJ2-5; size: few; V: TRBV29-1; D: TRBD2; DNA: TGCAGCGTTCGACTAGCGGGGGAACAAGAGACCCAGTACTTC; CDR3: CSVRLAGEQETQYF
J: TRBJ1-5; size: NA; V: TRBV27; D: TRBD1; DNA: TGTGCCAGCAGTGGACAGGGGGAAGGGGGCAATCAGCCCCAGCATTTT; CDR3: CASSGQGEGGNQPQHF
J: TRBJ2-1; size: NA; V: TRBV28; D: NA; DNA: TGTGCCAGCAGCTATCCCGGGACAACCTACAATGAGCAGTTCTTC; CDR3: CASSYPGTTYNEQFF